These 24 T cell receptor beta chains originate from one sample sequenced in a study of T cell responses to AZD1222 COVID-19 vaccine. Produced via immunoSEQ multiplex PCR; TCRdb's table is partial and in-frame only. Seen here are roughly 110,000 clones, about 85% observed once, and the top ten hold around 4.7%. The sequences come from peripheral blood, collected 28 days after the second AZD1222 dose. The receptor source for this set is an adult who received the AZD1222 COVID-19 vaccine.

Comments on this clone: The junction and the germline gene differ at one end; a read error may be behind it. Other DNA sequences in the sample encode the same CDR3. This rearrangement joins TRBV24-1 to TRBJ2-2; the D call may be TRBD1 or TRBD2 (5 bases each). CDR3 length equals 14 residues. Per the germline V gene, CDR1 is KGHDR and CDR2 is SFDVKD. The chain's CDR3 is CATGAAQNTGELFF. CDR3 DNA: TGCGCCACCGGGGCCGCTCAAAATACCGGGGAGCTGTTTTTT.

CDR3 amino acids: CASSRPTISKNIQYF. In DNA, the CDR3 is TGTGCCAGCAGCCGCCCGACAATAAGCAAAAACATTCAGTACTTC. The chain is built from TRBV4-2 and TRBJ2-4, with D hard to call. This CDR3 has 15 amino acids. V lost 4 bases and J lost 3, with 13 bases in between. Germline loops: CDR1 LGHNA, CDR2 YNFKEQ.

The chain uses TRBV9 and TRBJ1-1, with TRBD1 as a possible D gene (5 bases). The CDR3 contains 13 residues. V was trimmed by 4 bases and J by 13 bases, leaving 20 bases between them. Germline CDR1 reads SGDLS; CDR2 reads YYNGEE. The CDR3 spells CASSPGILERGFF. The CDR3 region has the DNA TGTGCCAGCAGCCCAGGGATCTTAGAACGGGGTTTCTTT.

The table lists this clone with a few counts. The chain employs TRBV14 and TRBJ1-1; D call uncertain. The germline V gene has CDR1 SGHDN and CDR2 FVKESK. The V end lost 1 base, the J end lost 5 bases, and 11 bases lay between the germline ends. The length of the CDR3 is 14 residues. CDR3 sequence: CASSQVPGRTEAFF. As DNA, the CDR3 is TGTGCCAGCAGCCAAGTGCCGGGGAGGACTGAAGCTTTCTTT.

The V call is TRBV7-9, the J call TRBJ2-7; D might be TRBD2 (5 bases). Per germline, CDR1 SEHNR and CDR2 FQNEAQ (reference sequence). This CDR3 has 13 amino acids. Trimming removed 5 bases from V and 3 bases from J, with 11 bases in between. CDR3 residues: CASSISAGYEQYF. As DNA, the CDR3 is TGTGCCAGCAGCATTAGCGCTGGCTACGAGCAGTACTTC.

This clone was seen once. The chain couples TRBV18 to TRBJ1-2, with TRBD1 identical over 7 bases. The V gene's germline CDR1 is KGHSH and CDR2 LQKENI. The V segment lost 1 base and the J segment 4 bases; nucleotides outside the gene matches: 9. CDR3 length equals 16 residues. The CDR3 spells CASSPRQGNYIYGYTF. The CDR3 DNA sequence: TGTGCCAGCTCACCACGACAGGGCAACTACATCTATGGCTACACCTTC. Based on the CDR3 plus reference TRBV18 and TRBJ1-2, the full variable domain is NAGVMQNPRHLVRRRGQEARLRCSPMKGHSHVYWYRQLPEEGLKFMVYLQKENIIDESGMPKERFSAEFPKEGPSILRIQQVVRGDSAAYFCASSPRQGNYIYGYTFGSGTRLTVV.

This sequence joins TRBV11-1 and TRBJ2-1; 9 positions match TRBD1. The V gene end was trimmed by 5 bases and the J gene end by 2 bases; junction bases not matched to a gene: 4. CDR3 length equals 15 residues. Germline V gene data show CDR1 as SGHAT and CDR2 as FQDESV (reference sequence). The CDR3 bases are TGTGCCAGCAGCCCGGGACAGGGAACCTACAATGAGCAGTTCTTC. Translation: CASSPGQGTYNEQFF.

The rearrangement uses TRBV5-1 and TRBJ1-6; TRBD1 might be the D (5 bases). V lost 0 bases to trimming and J lost 7 bases, with 11 bases between them. CDR1 and CDR2 from the germline V gene are SGHRS and YFSETQ. The CDR3 is 15 residues long. CDR3 loop: CASSLGGSDNSPLHF. In DNA form, the CDR3 reads TGCGCCAGCAGCTTGGGGGGCAGCGACAATTCACCCCTCCACTTT.

The rearrangement uses TRBV5-4 and TRBJ1-2; D is possibly TRBD1 (5 bases). Trimming removed 5 bases at V and 4 bases at J, with 18 bases between. Germline V gene lookup returns CDR1 SGHNT and CDR2 YYREEE (reference sequence). This CDR3 spans 15 amino acids. CDR3: CASSPEGIHPYGYTF. The CDR3 DNA is TGTGCCAGCAGTCCCGAGGGGATACACCCCTATGGCTACACCTTC. The full variable domain, rest sourced from reference TRBV5-4 and TRBJ1-2, is ETGVTQSPTHLIKTRGQQVTLRCSSQSGHNTVSWYQQALGQGPQFIFQYYREEENGRGNFPPRFSGLQFPNYSSELNVNALELDDSALYLCASSPEGIHPYGYTFGSGTRLTVV.

The rearrangement links TRBV13 to TRBJ2-5; TRBD1 or TRBD2 may be the D gene (6 bases each). The V and J ends lost 5 bases and 5 bases respectively, with 15 bases between them. The CDR3 totals 14 residues. Germline-derived CDR1 and CDR2 are PRHDT and FYEKMQ (reference sequence). CDR3 region: CASSPDRGRETQYF. The CDR3 nucleotides read TGTGCCAGCAGCCCCGACCGGGGGCGGGAGACCCAGTACTTC.

The V and J genes are TRBV19 and TRBJ1-2; D is perhaps TRBD1 (5 bases). CDR3 size: 13 residues. In germline, CDR1 is LNHDA, CDR2 SQIVND (reference sequence). The V end lost 5 bases, the J end lost 4 bases, and 11 bases lay between the germline ends. CDR3 sequence (DNA): TGTGCCAGTAGTTGGGACCAAAGCTATGGCTACACCTTC. Encoded protein: CASSWDQSYGYTF.

This chain uses TRBV24-1 with TRBJ2-5, with 7 bases lining up with TRBD1. The CDR3 loop spans 14 amino acids. V lost 4 bases, J lost 1 base, and 2 bases stayed unmatched. Germline CDR1 is KGHDR and CDR2 is SFDVKD. This CDR3 is CATSEDRIQETQYF. CDR3 nucleotide sequence: TGTGCCACCAGTGAGGACAGGATCCAAGAGACCCAGTACTTC.

This chain joins TRBV10-3 and TRBJ1-1; D is perhaps TRBD1 (5 bases). Germline V lookup: CDR1 ENHRY, CDR2 SYGVKD. V was cut by 10 bases and J by 0 bases, with 12 bases left in between. This CDR3 is built from 13 residues. DNA of the CDR3: TGTGCCACAGGACATCGATTGAACACTGAAGCTTTCTTT. Translating it yields CATGHRLNTEAFF.

With respect to this clone: Other DNA sequences in this specimen translate into the identical CDR3. CDR3 nucleotides: TGTGCCAGCTCACCCGATTTGAACACTGAAGCTTTCTTT. It translates to CASSPDLNTEAFF. The rearrangement joins TRBV18 to TRBJ1-1; D remains unclear. The CDR3 has 13 residues. Trimming took 3 bases from V and 0 from J, leaving 5 bases between them. Germline values: CDR1 KGHSH, CDR2 LQKENI.

This chain links TRBV15 with TRBJ1-5; the D gene is possibly TRBD1 (5 bases). Per the germline V gene, CDR1 is LNHNV and CDR2 is YYDKDF (reference sequence). Trimming took off 9 bases at V and 2 bases at J, with 14 bases between the two ends. This CDR3 has 14 amino acids. This chain's CDR3 is CATGGGFGNQPQHF. The CDR3 nucleotides read TGTGCCACAGGCGGGGGATTTGGCAATCAGCCCCAGCATTTT.

The table lists this clone with a count of one. This sequence joins TRBV12-5 and TRBJ1-1; D is possibly TRBD1 (6 bases). V was cut by 3 bases and J by 1 base, with 12 bases left in between. This CDR3 is 15 amino acids long. CDR1 is LGHNT, CDR2 FRNRAP, per germline. CDR3 region: CASGFWTDTNTEAFF. CDR3 sequence (DNA): TGTGCTAGTGGTTTCTGGACAGATACGAACACTGAAGCTTTCTTT.

The gene calls are TRBV9 and TRBJ2-7; D possibly uses TRBD1 or TRBD2 (6 bases each). V lost 3 bases and J 2 bases, leaving 12 bases between the germline ends. CDR1 is SGDLS, CDR2 YYNGEE, per germline. The CDR3 sequence is 14 residues long. CDR3 residues: CASSEGGRTYEQYF. For the CDR3, the DNA is TGTGCCAGCAGCGAGGGGGGACGGACCTACGAGCAGTACTTC.

This chain connects TRBV4-1 to TRBJ2-1, with a tentative D call TRBD2 (5 bases). CDR3 size: 14 residues. V was shortened by 0 bases and J by 9 bases, with 12 bases between the two germline ends. Germline CDR1 is MGHRA and CDR2 is YSYEKL. CDR3 residues: CASSQDPEVGEQFF. The CDR3 DNA reads TGCGCCAGCAGCCAAGATCCGGAGGTTGGTGAGCAGTTCTTC.

The table lists this clone with a count of one. This chain connects TRBV7-2 to TRBJ1-4; 9 nucleotides align to TRBD1. Germline V CDR1 and CDR2: SGHTA, FQGNSA. The CDR3 consists of 15 residues. V shed 1 base, J shed 6 bases, and the junction held 3 bases outside the gene matches. CDR3 protein: CASSLVGTGYEKLFF. CDR3 DNA sequence: TGTGCCAGCAGCTTAGTCGGGACAGGGTATGAAAAACTGTTTTTT. The variable domain in full, completed from reference TRBV7-2 and TRBJ1-4, reads GAGVSQSPSNKVTEKGKDVELRCDPISGHTALYWYRQSLGQGLEFLIYFQGNSAPDKSGLPSDRFSAERTGGSVSTLTIQRTQQEDSAVYLCASSLVGTGYEKLFFGSGTQLSVL.

The chain carries TRBV2 and TRBJ1-2; D remains ambiguous. This CDR3 region has 13 residues. V was clipped by 6 bases and J by 0 bases, with 8 bases between them. Germline V lookup: CDR1 SNHLY, CDR2 FYNNEI. CDR3 in amino acids: CASRTGANYGYTF. The CDR3 bases are TGTGCCAGCAGGACTGGGGCTAACTATGGCTACACCTTC. Combining the CDR3 with reference TRBV2 and TRBJ1-2 gives the whole variable domain EPEVTQTPSHQVTQMGQEVILRCVPISNHLYFYWYRQILGQKVEFLVSFYNNEISEKSEIFDDQFSVERPDGSNFTLKIRSTKLEDSAMYFCASRTGANYGYTFGSGTRLTVV.

The rearrangement joins TRBV25-1 to TRBJ1-1; D not certain. The germline CDR1 and CDR2 sequences are MGHDK and SYGVNS. This CDR3 is built from 11 residues. Trimming cost V 7 bases and J 8 bases, with 11 bases left between them. The CDR3 reads CASTPGGEAFF. The CDR3 coding sequence is TGTGCCAGCACCCCCGGTGGCGAAGCTTTCTTT.

The rearrangement uses TRBV7-5 and TRBJ1-2; TRBD1 was called by the table and not checked on the DNA. TRBV7-5 is a known pseudogene. This CDR3 comprises 17 residues. For the CDR3, the DNA is TGTGCCAGAAGCTTAGTAAGCAGGGAACTGAAACTCTATGGCTACACCTTC. It specifies CARSLVSRELKLYGYTF.

V is TRBV10-3 and J is TRBJ1-5, with TRBD1 as a possible D gene (6 bases). V was pared by 4 bases and J by 6 bases, with 10 bases between. Germline-derived CDR1 and CDR2 are ENHRY and SYGVKD. The CDR3 is made up of 13 amino acids. CDR3 amino acids: CAISGQAGQPQHF. The CDR3 nucleotides read TGTGCCATCAGTGGACAGGCGGGTCAGCCCCAGCATTTT.

The rearrangement links TRBV7-7 to TRBJ2-3; D possibly matches TRBD1 or TRBD2 (7 bases each). This CDR3 comprises 13 residues. The V gene lost 6 bases and the J gene lost 6 bases, with 13 bases spanning the gap. Germline lookup yields CDR1 SSHAT and CDR2 FNYEAQ (reference sequence). The CDR3 is CASSPGGGDTQYF. In DNA form, the CDR3 reads TGTGCCAGCAGTCCAGGGGGAGGGGATACGCAGTATTTT.